This TCR beta chain derives from a study of CD8 T cells in Susac syndrome. Through negative isolation, CD4+ and CD8+ T cells were obtained, while TEMRA cells were enriched using FACS. An amount of RNA that ranged from roughly 0.5 to 1 ug was reverse transcribed with random hexamers. TCRdb used MiXCR to reprocess the immunoSEQ multiplex PCR reads, holding one entry per CDR3 protein. The sample lists 140,000 or so distinct CDR3 sequences, roughly 94% occurring once. V was trimmed by 5 bases and J by 2 bases, leaving 6 bases between them. The CDR3 covers 12 residues. Germline CDR1 reads WSHSY; CDR2 reads SAAADI.

This receptor was obtained from a human donor in good health. V and J are TRBV10-2 and TRBJ1-1; the D is unclear. Sequencing was carried out using CD4+ T cells from PBMCs. CDR3 in amino acids: CASSPINTEAFF. The CDR3 DNA follows: TGCGCCAGCAGTCCTATTAACACTGAAGCTTTCTTT.